The TCR beta chain under discussion was sequenced for a study of CD8 T cells in acute hepatitis C reinfection (dated by TCRdb to the early 2020s). The study in broad terms: This study examined the TCRbeta repertoire of CD8+ T cells that recognize the HCV NS3-1073 epitope, both during acute infection and after viral clearance. Several spontaneous resolvers provided paired acute and follow-up samples.

Overall results and qualifications from the work: NS3-1073 specific cells were too rare to sort in chronically infected subjects, so no follow-up repertoires exist for those subjects. It was rare for CDR3 sequences to be shared with other epitopes, and exact matching may have been limited by differing sequencing approaches. Because bulk sequencing covered only the TCRbeta chain, the alphabeta pairing of the public clonotypes could not be determined. The NS3-1073 specific repertoires were highly diverse, and diversity did not differ significantly among acute resolver, follow-up resolver and acute chronic samples. Preferential use of the TRBV04 and TRBV06 gene families was observed in all groups, and this preferential usage was not explained by overrepresentation in the naive pool. Some twelve public clonotypes were found regardless of outcome, and V04-02/J02-02 was used by one public clonotype.

Genomic DNA was extracted from the FACS-sorted cells, and the TCRbeta chains were sequenced by the commercial immunoSEQ service. Per the authors' processing: ImmunoSEQ Analyzer software v3.0 and R v3.5.1 were used to analyze the repertoire data. Only productive rearrangements were analyzed, as sequences containing stop codons or out-of-frame rearrangements were removed. Simpson diversity, Shannon entropy, CDR3 length and nucleotide addition metrics were obtained from the sequencing provider. Clonotypes were grouped by frequency as dominant, sub-dominant, low or lowest abundance, and most analyses excluded clonotypes below 0.1%. A CDR3 amino acid clonotype was called public if the clonotype appeared in at least two subjects at a cumulative frequency of at least 0.5%. As stored in TCRdb, this immuneACCESS dataset retains in-frame rearrangements with V and J assigned. A fraction of the clones does not appear; measured against another copy, unresolved V genes explain less than half of the discrepancy, and the remainder lacks a known reason. V and J calls and clone size come straight from that table; D and trimming were deduced from the DNA. This sample gives fewer than 40,000 clones in total; approximately 83% of them show up just once. The ten largest account for roughly 9.8% of the sample.

The trim is 0 bases for V and 0 bases for J, with a gap of 2 bases between the germline ends. The CDR3 has 13 amino acids, counting the end cysteine and phenylalanine. Only the CDR3 DNA stays, 39 bases, in frame from base 1. The germline V gene sets CDR1 to SGDLS and CDR2 to YYNGEE. The sample holds one count of this clone. This clone's antigen is unknown. Per-nucleotide qualities are absent, and no much larger clonotype sits a single base away. According to the study, the label for this sample's time point signals: naive CD8 control sorted from an acute-time-point sample. Enrolled in the Montreal Hepatitis C Cohort (HEPCO) in Canada, the donors were people who inject drugs, and these donors were followed every 3 months. Acute primary HCV infection was defined by a positive HCV RNA or antibody test following a negative test within the previous 24 weeks. Cells were surface stained with CD3, CD8 and CD45RO antibodies, and an aqua fixable dye was used to exclude dead cells. 8 or 9 spontaneous resolvers, defined by HCV RNA clearance within 24 weeks, were included in the cohort. From thawed, previously cryostored peripheral blood mononuclear cells, CD8+ T cells were purified through negative selection performed by means of the MACS CD8+ T cell Isolation Kit. A BD FACSAria II cell sorter was used to sort the cells.

The chain couples TRBV9 to TRBJ2-3, with no confidently assigned D gene. The sequenced sample was naive CD8+ T cells from PBMCs. Explained via the paper, the cell subset or site label denotes: sorted total naive CD45RO-negative CD8+ T cells. This clonotype was obtained from a woman aged 18-30 years who spontaneously cleared hepatitis C infection. CDR3 protein: CASSVESTDTQYF. The bases read TGTGCCAGCAGCGTAGAAAGCACAGATACGCAGTATTTT. The full variable domain, completed from the reference TRBV9 and TRBJ2-3 proteins outside the CDR3, reads DSGVTQTPKHLITATGQRVTLRCSPRSGDLSVYWYQQSLDQGLQFLIQYYNGEERAKGNILERFSAQQFPDLHSELNLSSLELGDSALYFCASSVESTDTQYFGPGTRLTVL.